These 27 T cell receptor beta chains were all obtained from the same sample, sequenced in a study of cytomegalovirus exposure and HLA in healthy donors. The PCR contained 60 Vbeta and 13 Jbeta primers. This table comes from immunoSEQ multiplex PCR, and its TCRdb copy is limited to in-frame clones, with some not included. The repertoire holds about 210,000 clones, with around 83% as singletons. The sequencing input was PBMCs. The receptors shown here come from a girl aged 2 to 10 in good health and CMV-seronegative.

The chain recombines TRBV5-4 with TRBJ2-7; 9 nucleotides match TRBD2. Germline-derived CDR1 and CDR2 are SGHNT and YYREEE (reference sequence). V trimming: 4 bases; J trimming: 1 base; junction bases outside the gene matches: 6. This CDR3 has 15 amino acids. The CDR3 region has the DNA TGTGCCAGCAGCCGAAGGGCGGGGGGGTCCTACGAGCAGTACTTC. This encodes CASSRRAGGSYEQYF.

The V call is TRBV5-1, the J call TRBJ2-5; D gene ambiguous. Trimming removed 0 bases from V and 6 bases from J, with 9 bases in between. Germline V gives CDR1 SGHRS, CDR2 YFSETQ. The CDR3 is 13 residues long. CDR3 sequence (DNA): TGCGCCAGCAGCTTGGAGGAGCAAAAGACCCAGTACTTC. Translation: CASSLEEQKTQYF.

This clone was counted once. The gene calls are TRBV11-2 and TRBJ2-3, with 8 positions matching TRBD2. Germline CDR1 and CDR2: SGHAT and FQNNGV. J lost 3 bases, V lost 4 bases, and 3 bases had no gene match. The length of the CDR3 is 14 residues. The CDR3 nucleotides are TGTGCCAGCAGCTCCGGACTAGCAACAGATACGCAGTATTTT. It is translated as CASSSGLATDTQYF.

A single count supports this clone. The V gene is TRBV6-5, the J gene TRBJ2-3; possible D gene TRBD2, 6 bases. V lost 2 bases and J lost 0, with 12 bases in between. CDR3 length equals 16 residues. Germline CDR1 MNHEY, CDR2 SVGAGI. The CDR3 nucleotides read TGTGCCAGCAGTTACGCGGGATACTCTAGCACAGATACGCAGTATTTT. It specifies CASSYAGYSSTDTQYF.

The chain joins TRBV5-6 to TRBJ2-1, with TRBD2 matching 8 bases. This CDR3 region has 18 residues. CDR1 and CDR2 (germline): SGHDT, YYEEEE. The J segment lost 0 bases and the V segment lost 0 bases, leaving 8 bases of the junction unmatched. The CDR3 spells CASSLDRGGDSSYNEQFF. The DNA of the CDR3 is TGTGCCAGCAGCTTGGATCGGGGGGGCGACAGCTCCTACAATGAGCAGTTCTTC.

The chain has TRBV6-1 and TRBJ2-5, with 12 bases aligning to TRBD2. The J segment lost 7 bases and the V segment lost 6 bases, leaving 9 bases of the junction unmatched. The CDR3 sequence is 15 residues long. CDR1 is MNHNS and CDR2 is SASEGT in the germline V gene. The CDR3 region has the DNA TGTGCCAGCAGATCTAGCGGGGGGGCTAGGGGGACCCAGTACTTC. Translation: CASRSSGGARGTQYF.

Notes on this clone: Distinct nucleotide sequences in the sample also encode this CDR3. V and J are TRBV20-1 and TRBJ1-2, with D possibly TRBD1 on 5 matching bases. CDR1 is DFQATT and CDR2 is SNEGSKA in the germline V gene (reference sequence). The CDR3 totals 10 residues. The ends were cut back, 5 bases at V and 5 bases at J, with 6 bases in the middle. The CDR3 DNA is TGCAGTGCTGCAGGGTATGGCTACACCTTC. Encoded protein: CSAAGYGYTF.

The chain joins TRBV5-4 to TRBJ2-5; 13 nucleotides agree with TRBD2. This CDR3 is 17 amino acids long. V shed 4 bases and J 1 base; nucleotides not matched to a gene: 7. Germline CDR1 and CDR2: SGHNT and YYREEE (reference sequence). The CDR3 sequence is CASSRPTSGRAQETQYF. The CDR3 DNA reads TGTGCCAGCAGCCGGCCTACTAGCGGGAGGGCCCAAGAGACCCAGTACTTC.

This clone appeared a single time. V is TRBV25-1 and J is TRBJ1-6; the D is unclear. CDR3 length: 18 amino acids. In germline, CDR1 is MGHDK, CDR2 SYGVNS. V was cut by 1 base and J by 0 bases, with 13 bases left in between. CDR3 nucleotide sequence: TGTGCCAGCAGTGAATCCCCCAAAGCGGGCTCCTATAATTCACCCCTCCACTTT. Its protein is CASSESPKAGSYNSPLHF.

The rearrangement links TRBV19 to TRBJ2-5, with TRBD2 as a possible D gene (5 bases). V shed 3 bases and J shed 5 bases, with 10 bases lying between them. The germline V gene encodes CDR1 LNHDA and CDR2 SQIVND (reference sequence). The CDR3 sequence is 13 residues long. The CDR3 DNA is TGTGCCAGTAGTATGTCGCGAGGGGAGACCCAGTACTTC. Its translation is CASSMSRGETQYF.

V gene TRBV6-5 combines with J gene TRBJ2-7; D perhaps matches TRBD2 (5 bases). Germline CDR1 MNHEY, CDR2 SVGAGI. This CDR3 has 15 amino acids. The V gene lost 5 bases and the J gene lost 1 base, with 15 bases spanning the gap. The CDR3 DNA follows: TGTGCCAGCAGTACCCCTTTGGAGGATTCCTACGAGCAGTACTTC. Translating it yields CASSTPLEDSYEQYF.

The chain couples TRBV14 to TRBJ2-2, with D maybe TRBD2 (6 bases). Germline V gene data show CDR1 as SGHDN and CDR2 as FVKESK. Between the trimmed V and J ends, which lost 0 bases and 5 bases, there was a span of 13 bases. CDR3 length equals 16 residues. CDR3: CASSQDPGLLTGELFF. The CDR3 nucleotides are TGTGCCAGCAGCCAAGACCCGGGACTCCTGACCGGGGAGCTGTTTTTT.

The genes are TRBV6-4 and TRBJ2-5, with TRBD2 matching over 15 bases. The germline V gene encodes CDR1 MRHNA and CDR2 SNTAGT. With 5 bases clipped from V and 4 bases from J, the junction kept 2 bases outside the gene matches. CDR3 length: 15 residues. CDR3 DNA: TGTGCCAGCAGTCGGACTAGCGGGGGGGGAGAGACCCAGTACTTC. Translating it yields CASSRTSGGGETQYF.

This chain connects TRBV19 to TRBJ1-1, with 7 bases identical to TRBD1. The V and J ends lost 7 bases and 1 base, in that order; junction bases with no gene match: 3. Germline V gene data show CDR1 as LNHDA and CDR2 as SQIVND (reference sequence). The CDR3 has 13 residues. CDR3 nucleotides: TGTGCCAGTACCCGGACAGGGAACACTGAAGCTTTCTTT. It translates to CASTRTGNTEAFF.

J is TRBJ1-6 and V is TRBV7-9; 8 bases are shared with TRBD1. V trimming: 6 bases; J trimming: 9 bases; junction bases outside the gene matches: 4. This CDR3 has 13 amino acids. From germline, CDR1 is SEHNR and CDR2 FQNEAQ (reference sequence). CDR3 loop: CASRPGQGSPLHF. CDR3 DNA: TGTGCCAGCAGACCTGGACAGGGTTCACCCCTCCACTTT.

The chain uses TRBV2 and TRBJ2-7; 7 bases match TRBD1. The trim removed 10 bases at V and 3 bases at J, leaving 6 bases unmatched. The CDR3 is made up of 12 amino acids. The germline CDR1 and CDR2 sequences are SNHLY and FYNNEI. As DNA, the CDR3 is TGTGCCACCCGGGACAGACACTACGAGCAGTACTTC. Translation: CATRDRHYEQYF.

This clone was detected only a few times. The CDR3 here is CASVGTSGPSYNEQFF. The CDR3 DNA follows: TGTGCCAGCGTCGGGACTAGCGGGCCCTCCTACAATGAGCAGTTCTTC. The chain has TRBV27 and TRBJ2-1; TRBD2 aligns across 12 bases. CDR3 length equals 16 residues. From germline, CDR1 is MNHEY and CDR2 SMNVEV (reference sequence). The trim removed 8 bases at V and 0 bases at J, leaving 5 bases unmatched.

The rearrangement uses TRBV7-3 and TRBJ2-2; D gene unclear. This CDR3 comprises 12 residues. Germline CDR1 and CDR2: SGHTA and FQGTGA. V lost 5 bases to trimming and J lost 3 bases, with 4 bases between them. CDR3 in amino acids: CASSRDTGELFF. CDR3 coding DNA: TGTGCCAGCAGCCGGGACACCGGGGAGCTGTTTTTT.

V gene TRBV25-1 combines with J gene TRBJ2-1; D unclear. V was clipped by 4 bases and J by 2 bases, with 9 bases between them. This CDR3 contains 14 residues. Germline lookup yields CDR1 MGHDK and CDR2 SYGVNS. The CDR3 DNA is TGTGCCAGCAGTGTTCGTAGAACCTACAATGAGCAGTTCTTC. Its protein is CASSVRRTYNEQFF.

This sequence joins TRBV10-3 and TRBJ2-5; 15 nucleotides line up with TRBD2. Losses at the gene ends were 10 bases for V and 4 bases for J; bases not matched to a gene: 10. Germline CDR1 ENHRY, CDR2 SYGVKD. The CDR3 sequence is 16 residues long. Written as DNA, the CDR3 is TGTGCCACCGGGGGACTAGCGGGGGGTTTACGAGAGACCCAGTACTTC. Translating gives CATGGLAGGLRETQYF.

J is TRBJ2-2 and V is TRBV19; TRBD2 aligns across 8 bases. This CDR3 is 15 amino acids long. Germline trimming cut 3 bases from V and 9 bases from J; bases unmatched to any gene: 9. In germline, CDR1 is LNHDA, CDR2 SQIVND (reference sequence). CDR3 protein: CASSIHGRAVRELFF. The CDR3 nucleotides read TGTGCCAGTAGTATCCACGGGAGGGCTGTTCGGGAGCTGTTTTTT.

For the CDR3, the DNA is TGTGCCAGCAGTGGCCGGGACAGGGCTCGCGATGAGAACACAGATACGCAGTATTTT. Its translation is CASSGRDRARDENTDTQYF. The genes are TRBV6-1 and TRBJ2-3; 9 bases are shared with TRBD1. V gave up 4 bases and J gave up 2 bases; unmatched junction bases: 16. The CDR3 has 19 residues. Germline assignment: CDR1 MNHNS and CDR2 SASEGT.

V usage is TRBV9 and J usage is TRBJ2-7, with a tentative D call TRBD1 (5 bases). CDR3 length equals 13 residues. V lost 4 bases, J lost 1 base, and 9 bases lay in between. Germline V lookup: CDR1 SGDLS, CDR2 YYNGEE. The CDR3 region is CASSLDISYEQYF. The CDR3, as DNA: TGTGCCAGCAGCTTGGACATTTCCTACGAGCAGTACTTC. Based on the CDR3 plus reference TRBV9 and TRBJ2-7, the full variable domain is DSGVTQTPKHLITATGQRVTLRCSPRSGDLSVYWYQQSLDQGLQFLIQYYNGEERAKGNILERFSAQQFPDLHSELNLSSLELGDSALYFCASSLDISYEQYFGPGTRLTVT.

The rearrangement links TRBV2 to TRBJ1-1; D call uncertain. The CDR3 has 13 amino acids. In germline, CDR1 is SNHLY, CDR2 FYNNEI. Trimming stripped 2 bases from V and 4 bases from J, with 8 bases between. CDR3 nucleotide sequence: TGTGCCAGCAGTGAACATGAGAGCACTGAAGCTTTCTTT. As protein: CASSEHESTEAFF.

The chain combines TRBV6-5 with TRBJ1-2; 7 bases match TRBD1. This CDR3 has 13 amino acids. Unmatched junction bases numbered 6, after V lost 6 bases and J lost 5 bases. The germline V gene encodes CDR1 MNHEY and CDR2 SVGAGI. For the CDR3, the DNA is TGTGCCAGCAGGTACCGGGACAGATATGGCTACACCTTC. It is translated as CASRYRDRYGYTF.

This sequence joins TRBV6-1 and TRBJ2-7; D perhaps matches TRBD1 (5 bases). Germline values: CDR1 MNHNS, CDR2 SASEGT. Deletions cut 5 bases from V and 2 bases from J, with 16 bases between. The CDR3 extends over 15 amino acids. As DNA, the CDR3 is TGTGCCAGCAGTCCAAACGCAGGGTTTGCCTACGAGCAGTACTTC. It specifies CASSPNAGFAYEQYF.

This sequence joins TRBV6-5 and TRBJ1-2; 8 positions agree with TRBD1. The germline gives CDR1 MNHEY, CDR2 SVGAGI. The CDR3 loop spans 13 amino acids. V gave up 2 bases and J gave up 7 bases; unmatched junction bases: 3. Here the CDR3 DNA reads TGTGCCAGCAGTTACGTCGACAGGGGTGGCTACACCTTC. It specifies CASSYVDRGGYTF.